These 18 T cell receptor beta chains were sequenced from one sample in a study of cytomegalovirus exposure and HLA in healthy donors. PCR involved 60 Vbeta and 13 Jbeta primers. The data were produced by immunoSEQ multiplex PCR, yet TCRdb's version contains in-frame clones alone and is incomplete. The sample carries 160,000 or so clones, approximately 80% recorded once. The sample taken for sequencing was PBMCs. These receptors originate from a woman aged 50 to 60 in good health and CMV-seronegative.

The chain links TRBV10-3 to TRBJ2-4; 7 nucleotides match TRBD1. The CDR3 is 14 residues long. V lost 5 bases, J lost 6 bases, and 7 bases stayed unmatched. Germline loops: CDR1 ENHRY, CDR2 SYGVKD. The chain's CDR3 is CAISPGQVGNIQYF. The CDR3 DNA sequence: TGTGCCATCAGTCCCGGACAGGTTGGAAACATTCAGTACTTC.

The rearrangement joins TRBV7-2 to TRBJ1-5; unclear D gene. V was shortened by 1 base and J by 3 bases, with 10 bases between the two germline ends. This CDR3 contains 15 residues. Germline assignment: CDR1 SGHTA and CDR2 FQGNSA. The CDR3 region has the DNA TGTGCCAGCAGCTTAGAGCGGTCCCCCAATCAGCCCCAGCATTTT. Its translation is CASSLERSPNQPQHF.

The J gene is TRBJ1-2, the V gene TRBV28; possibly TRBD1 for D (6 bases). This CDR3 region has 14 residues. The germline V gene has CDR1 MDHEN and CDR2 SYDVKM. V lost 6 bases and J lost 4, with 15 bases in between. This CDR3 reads CASSLPGVAYGYTF. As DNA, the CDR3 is TGTGCCAGCAGCCTGCCAGGGGTCGCCTATGGCTACACCTTC.

DNA of the CDR3: TGTGCCAGCAGCCCGACAAGTTTAAACACCTACGAGCAGTACTTC. Its protein product is CASSPTSLNTYEQYF. The genes are TRBV7-9 and TRBJ2-7; D not resolved. This CDR3 region has 15 residues. CDR1 is SEHNR and CDR2 is FQNEAQ in the germline V gene (reference sequence). Deletions cut 5 bases from V and 2 bases from J, with 16 bases between. The whole variable domain, remainder taken from reference TRBV7-9 and TRBJ2-7, is DTGVSQNPRHKITKRGQNVTFRCDPISEHNRLYWYRQTLGQGPEFLTYFQNEAQLEKSRLLSDRFSAERPKGSFSTLEIQRTEQGDSAMYLCASSPTSLNTYEQYFGPGTRLTVT.

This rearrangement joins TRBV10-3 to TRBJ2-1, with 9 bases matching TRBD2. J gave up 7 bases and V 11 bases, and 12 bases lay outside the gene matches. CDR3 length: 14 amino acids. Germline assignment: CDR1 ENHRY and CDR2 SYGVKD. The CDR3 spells CASLEAGGMNEQFF. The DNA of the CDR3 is TGTGCCTCACTAGAGGCGGGAGGGATGAATGAGCAGTTCTTC.

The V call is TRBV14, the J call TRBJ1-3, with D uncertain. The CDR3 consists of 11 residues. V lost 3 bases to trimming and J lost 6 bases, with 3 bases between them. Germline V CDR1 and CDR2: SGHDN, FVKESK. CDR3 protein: CASSQANTIYF. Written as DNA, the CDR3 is TGTGCCAGCAGCCAGGCAAACACCATATATTTT.

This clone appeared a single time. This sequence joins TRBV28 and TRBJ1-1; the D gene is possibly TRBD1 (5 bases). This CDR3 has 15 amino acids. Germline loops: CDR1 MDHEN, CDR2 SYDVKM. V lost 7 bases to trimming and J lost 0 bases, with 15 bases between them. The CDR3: CASIPPTELNTEAFF. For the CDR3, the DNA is TGTGCCAGCATCCCCCCGACAGAACTGAACACTGAAGCTTTCTTT.

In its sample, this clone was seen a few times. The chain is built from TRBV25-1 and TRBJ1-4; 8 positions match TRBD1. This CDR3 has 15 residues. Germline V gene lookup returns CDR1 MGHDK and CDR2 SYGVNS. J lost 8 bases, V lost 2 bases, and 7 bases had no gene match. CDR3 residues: CASSEVGTGQEKLFF. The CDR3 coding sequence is TGTGCCAGCAGTGAAGTCGGGACAGGTCAGGAAAAACTGTTTTTT.

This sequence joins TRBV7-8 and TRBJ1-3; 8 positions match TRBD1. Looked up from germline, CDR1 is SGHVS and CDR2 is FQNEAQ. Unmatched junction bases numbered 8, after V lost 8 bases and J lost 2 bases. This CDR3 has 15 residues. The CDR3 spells CASGGRGQTGNTIYF. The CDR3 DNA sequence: TGTGCCAGCGGGGGCAGGGGGCAAACTGGAAACACCATATATTTT.

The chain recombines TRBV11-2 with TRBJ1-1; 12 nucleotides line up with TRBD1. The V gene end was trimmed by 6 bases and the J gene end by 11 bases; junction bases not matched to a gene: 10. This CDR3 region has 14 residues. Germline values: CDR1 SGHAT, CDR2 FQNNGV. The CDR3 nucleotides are TGTGCCAGCAGTCCCGGGACAGGGGGCTTTGGGGCTTTCTTT. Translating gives CASSPGTGGFGAFF.

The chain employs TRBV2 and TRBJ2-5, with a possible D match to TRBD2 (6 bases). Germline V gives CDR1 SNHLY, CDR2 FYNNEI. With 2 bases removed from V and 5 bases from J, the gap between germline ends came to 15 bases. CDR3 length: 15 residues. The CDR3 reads CASSESRGLRETQYF. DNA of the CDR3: TGTGCCAGCAGTGAAAGTAGGGGACTTAGGGAGACCCAGTACTTC.

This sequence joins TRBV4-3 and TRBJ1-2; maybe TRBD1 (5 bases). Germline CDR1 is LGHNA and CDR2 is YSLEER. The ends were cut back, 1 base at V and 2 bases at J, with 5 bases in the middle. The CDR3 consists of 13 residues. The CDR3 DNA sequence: TGCGCCAGCAGCCAAGGGGGCAACTATGGCTACACCTTC. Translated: CASSQGGNYGYTF.

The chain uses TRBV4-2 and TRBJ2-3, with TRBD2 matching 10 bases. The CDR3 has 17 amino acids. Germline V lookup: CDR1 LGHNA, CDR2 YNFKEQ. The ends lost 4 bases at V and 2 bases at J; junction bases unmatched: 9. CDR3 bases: TGTGCCAGCAGCCCGAGACTAGCGGGCTGGGACACAGATACGCAGTATTTT. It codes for CASSPRLAGWDTDTQYF.

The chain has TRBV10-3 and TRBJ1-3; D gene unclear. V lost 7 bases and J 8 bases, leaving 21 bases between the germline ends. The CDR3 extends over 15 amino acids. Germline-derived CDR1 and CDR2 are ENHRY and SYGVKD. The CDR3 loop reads CAITAGAPRRDTIYF. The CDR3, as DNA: TGTGCCATCACCGCGGGAGCCCCGAGGCGAGACACCATATATTTT.

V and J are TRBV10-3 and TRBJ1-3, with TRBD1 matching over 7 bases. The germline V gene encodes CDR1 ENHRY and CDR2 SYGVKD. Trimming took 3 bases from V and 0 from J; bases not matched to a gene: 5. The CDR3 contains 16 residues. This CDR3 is CAISEPGGISGNTIYF. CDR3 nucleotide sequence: TGTGCCATCAGTGAACCAGGGGGAATCTCTGGAAACACCATATATTTT.

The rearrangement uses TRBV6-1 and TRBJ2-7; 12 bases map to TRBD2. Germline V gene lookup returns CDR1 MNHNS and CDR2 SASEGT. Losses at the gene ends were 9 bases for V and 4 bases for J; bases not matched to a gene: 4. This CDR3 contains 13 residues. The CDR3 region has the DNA TGTGCCAGTTTCGGACTAGCGGGATACGAGCAGTACTTC. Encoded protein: CASFGLAGYEQYF.

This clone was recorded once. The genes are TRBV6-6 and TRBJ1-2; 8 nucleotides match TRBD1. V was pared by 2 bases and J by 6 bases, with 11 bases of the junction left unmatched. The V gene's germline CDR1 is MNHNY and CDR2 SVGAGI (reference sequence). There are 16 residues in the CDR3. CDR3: CASSYPQGRGQDGYTF. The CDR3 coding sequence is TGTGCCAGCAGTTACCCCCAGGGCAGGGGGCAGGATGGCTACACCTTC.

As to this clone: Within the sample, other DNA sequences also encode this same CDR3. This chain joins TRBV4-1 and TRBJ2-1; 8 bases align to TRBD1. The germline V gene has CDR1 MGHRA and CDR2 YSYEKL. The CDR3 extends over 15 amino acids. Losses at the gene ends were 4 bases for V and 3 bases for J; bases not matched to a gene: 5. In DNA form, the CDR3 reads TGCGCCAGCAGCCCCGCCGACAGGGGCTACAATGAGCAGTTCTTC. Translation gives CASSPADRGYNEQFF.